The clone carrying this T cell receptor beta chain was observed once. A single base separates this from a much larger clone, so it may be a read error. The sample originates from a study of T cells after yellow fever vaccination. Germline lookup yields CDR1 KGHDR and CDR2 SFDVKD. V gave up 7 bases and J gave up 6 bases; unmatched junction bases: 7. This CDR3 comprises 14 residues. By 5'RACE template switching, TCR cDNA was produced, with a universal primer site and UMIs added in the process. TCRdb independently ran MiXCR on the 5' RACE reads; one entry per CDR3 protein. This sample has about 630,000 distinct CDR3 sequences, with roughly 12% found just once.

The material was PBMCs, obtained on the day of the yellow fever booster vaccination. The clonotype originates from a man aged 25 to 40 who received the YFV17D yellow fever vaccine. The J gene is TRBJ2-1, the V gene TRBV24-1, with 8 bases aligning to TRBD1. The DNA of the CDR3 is TGTGCCACCAGCCAACAGGGGGGCTTCAATGAGCAGTTCTTC. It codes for CATSQQGGFNEQFF.